Included here is one T cell receptor beta chain sequence, with context. Its target is unknown. The data derive from a study of chemoradiotherapy in HPV16-positive cancers. General study findings and limits: Candidate HPV-specific clones and E7-related TCR motifs grew in tumor during treatment.

The repertoire was sequenced with immunoSEQ multiplex PCR; TCRdb's copy has only in-frame clones and lacks some. The profile shows approximately 5,000 clones, roughly 82% of them singletons. The receptor's source is a human donor with HPV-associated anogenital cancer. The sample consisted of tumor tissue, taken from a patient who underwent chemoradiotherapy.

This CDR3 is CASTPWVSGNYGYTF. As DNA, the CDR3 is TGTGCCAGCACCCCATGGGTCTCGGGGAACTATGGCTACACCTTC. This chain links TRBV6-1 with TRBJ1-2; D gene ambiguous. There are 15 residues in the CDR3. With 7 bases removed from V and 2 bases from J, the gap between germline ends came to 17 bases. The germline gives CDR1 MNHNS, CDR2 SASEGT.